This is a list of T cell receptor beta chains from one sample in a study of a mutant IDH1 vaccine in newly diagnosed glioma. The antigens of these receptors remain unknown. Method: immunoSEQ multiplex PCR; TCRdb's copy keeps in-frame clones and lacks some. In the table there are 50,000 to 70,000 clones, 80% to 85% of which are singletons. This specimen consisted of PBMCs, obtained from a glioma patient whose treatment included an IDH1 peptide vaccine. The receptors stem from a woman in her thirties or forties with glioma. Some clones in this sample may be carry-over from other donors' samples. The CDR3 runs from the conserved cysteine through the conserved F or W. Each record gives: CDR3 protein, CDR3 DNA, clone size, J gene, V gene, D gene. The D gene is left open where the match is weak. Part of the rows lack a size; the others show once, few, many or a class for expanded clones.

CDR3: CASSVSTGAKLFF
DNA: TGTGCCAGCAGCGTATCAACAGGGGCGAAACTGTTTTTT
size: .
J: TRBJ1-4
V: TRBV9
D: TRBD1

CDR3: CASSPPGALYGYTF
DNA: TGTGCCAGCAGCCCTCCGGGAGCTCTCTATGGCTACACCTTC
size: .
J: TRBJ1-2
V: TRBV7-2
D: .

CDR3: CASSQTGTHSYEQYF
DNA: TGTGCCAGCAGCCAAACCGGGACACACTCCTACGAGCAGTACTTC
size: .
J: TRBJ2-7
V: TRBV4-2
D: .

CDR3: CASSAGGAKSFF
DNA: TGTGCCAGCAGTGCGGGGGGGGCCAAGTCGTTCTTC
size: once
J: TRBJ2-1
V: TRBV6-6
D: TRBD2

CDR3: CASSARTGNYGYTF
DNA: TGTGCCAGCAGCGCCCGGACAGGGAACTATGGCTACACCTTC
size: .
J: TRBJ1-2
V: TRBV6-6
D: TRBD1

CDR3: CASREAQGTRYNSPLHF
DNA: TGTGCCAGCAGAGAGGCACAGGGGACGAGATATAATTCACCCCTCCACTTT
size: .
J: TRBJ1-6
V: TRBV11-2
D: TRBD1

CDR3: CASSQDRGGAYEQYF
DNA: TGCGCCAGCAGCCAAGATCGGGGCGGGGCCTACGAGCAGTACTTC
size: .
J: TRBJ2-7
V: TRBV4-3
D: .

CDR3: CASSYLGGNTEAFF
DNA: TGTGCCAGCAGTTATTTGGGCGGGAACACTGAAGCTTTCTTT
size: few
J: TRBJ1-1
V: TRBV6-5
D: .

CDR3: CASSVGGGVETQYF
DNA: TGTGCCAGCAGTGTGGGGGGCGGGGTGGAGACCCAGTACTTC
size: once
J: TRBJ2-5
V: TRBV6-1
D: .

CDR3: CASSPSTSPPQEYF
DNA: TGTGCCAGCAGCCCCTCGACTAGCCCCCCGCAGGAGTACTTC
size: .
J: TRBJ2-7
V: TRBV5-6
D: TRBD2

CDR3: CASSLTSAGSGNTIYF
DNA: TGTGCCAGCAGCCTTACATCCGCAGGCTCTGGAAACACCATATATTTT
size: .
J: TRBJ1-3
V: TRBV7-9
D: .

CDR3: CASSADRGYEKLFF
DNA: TGTGCCAGCAGCGCTGACAGGGGATATGAAAAACTGTTTTTT
size: .
J: TRBJ1-4
V: TRBV9
D: TRBD1

CDR3: CASRLSGGSYNEQFF
DNA: TGTGCCAGCAGACTTAGCGGGGGCTCCTACAATGAGCAGTTCTTC
size: .
J: TRBJ2-1
V: TRBV7-2
D: TRBD2

CDR3: CASSSLPGLAGQETQYF
DNA: TGTGCCAGCAGCTCGCTCCCGGGACTAGCGGGCCAAGAGACCCAGTACTTC
size: .
J: TRBJ2-5
V: TRBV7-2
D: TRBD2

CDR3: CARSLGQGRTQYF
DNA: TGTGCCAGAAGCTTGGGACAGGGGAGGACCCAGTACTTC
size: .
J: TRBJ2-5
V: TRBV5-3
D: TRBD1

CDR3: CASSSGVRGYEQYF
DNA: TGTGCCAGCAGCTCGGGCGTCAGGGGCTACGAGCAGTACTTC
size: .
J: TRBJ2-7
V: TRBV5-5
D: .

CDR3: CASSIYRGNSPLHF
DNA: TGTGCCAGTAGTATATACAGGGGTAATTCACCCCTCCACTTT
size: once
J: TRBJ1-6
V: TRBV19
D: TRBD1

CDR3: CASSQISGSGANVLTF
DNA: TGCGCCAGCAGCCAAATTAGCGGCTCTGGGGCCAACGTCCTGACTTTC
size: .
J: TRBJ2-6
V: TRBV5-1
D: .

CDR3: CASSLVKGYTDTQYF
DNA: TGTGCCAGCAGCTTAGTTAAAGGGTACACAGATACGCAGTATTTT
size: .
J: TRBJ2-3
V: TRBV7-2
D: .

CDR3: CASSVGLMTDTQYF
DNA: TGTGCCAGCAGCGTAGGGTTAATGACAGATACGCAGTATTTT
size: .
J: TRBJ2-3
V: TRBV9
D: .

CDR3: CASTTSAAPTNEKLFF
DNA: TGTGCCAGCACGACCTCCGCAGCTCCAACTAATGAAAAACTGTTTTTT
size: .
J: TRBJ1-4
V: TRBV28
D: .

CDR3: CASSSTGFANYGYTF
DNA: TGTGCCAGCAGTTCCACAGGCTTCGCTAACTATGGCTACACCTTC
size: .
J: TRBJ1-2
V: TRBV27
D: .

CDR3: CASSWGSTPNYGYTF
DNA: TGTGCCAGCAGCTGGGGCAGTACCCCCAACTATGGCTACACCTTC
size: .
J: TRBJ1-2
V: TRBV5-6
D: .

CDR3: CASSYRQGGPNEQFF
DNA: TGTGCCAGCAGCTACAGACAGGGAGGTCCCAATGAGCAGTTCTTC
size: .
J: TRBJ2-1
V: TRBV6-5
D: .

CDR3: CASSIEQGFEKLFF
DNA: TGTGCCAGCAGCATAGAACAGGGGTTTGAAAAACTGTTTTTT
size: .
J: TRBJ1-4
V: TRBV25-1
D: TRBD1

CDR3: CASSGGANGEQYF
DNA: TGTGCTTCCAGCGGGGGGGCGAACGGCGAGCAGTACTTC
size: .
J: TRBJ2-7
V: TRBV7-6
D: TRBD2

CDR3: CASSNLETQYF
DNA: TGTGCCAGCAGCAATTTGGAGACCCAGTACTTC
size: .
J: TRBJ2-5
V: TRBV9
D: .

CDR3: CASSTDGSNEKLFF
DNA: TGCGCCAGCAGCACCGACGGCTCTAATGAAAAACTGTTTTTT
size: .
J: TRBJ1-4
V: TRBV5-1
D: .

CDR3: CASSQRSRENEQFF
DNA: TGCGCCAGCAGTCAACGGTCCAGGGAGAATGAGCAGTTCTTC
size: .
J: TRBJ2-1
V: TRBV23-1
D: .

CDR3: CASSPLTGAYEQYF
DNA: TGTGCCAGCAGCCCACTGACAGGGGCCTACGAGCAGTACTTC
size: once
J: TRBJ2-7
V: TRBV6-1
D: TRBD1

CDR3: CASSRTGGVRYEQYF
DNA: TGTGCCAGCAGCCGGACAGGGGGCGTTCGGTACGAGCAGTACTTC
size: .
J: TRBJ2-7
V: TRBV6-5
D: TRBD1

CDR3: CASKRDYGYTF
DNA: TGTGCCAGCAAACGGGATTATGGCTACACCTTC
size: .
J: TRBJ1-2
V: TRBV2
D: .

CDR3: CAWSSLSGNTIYF
DNA: TGTGCCTGGAGTTCTTTGTCTGGAAACACCATATATTTT
size: .
J: TRBJ1-3
V: TRBV30
D: .

CDR3: CASSRGNEQYF
DNA: TGTGCCAGCAGCCGCGGGAACGAGCAGTACTTC
size: .
J: TRBJ2-7
V: TRBV5-6
D: .